The 11 T cell receptor beta chains below all came from one sample that was sequenced in a study of cytomegalovirus exposure and HLA in healthy donors. The PCR contained 60 Vbeta and 13 Jbeta primers. Sequencing was performed with immunoSEQ multiplex PCR; in TCRdb, only in-frame clones are kept and a portion is missing. This sample yields more than 250,000 clones, of which roughly 89% are seen a single time; roughly 2.3% belongs to the top ten. The material sequenced was PBMCs. The receptors were gathered from a young woman in good health and CMV-seronegative.

The rearrangement uses TRBV4-1 and TRBJ1-2; weak D call: TRBD1 (6 bases). With 3 bases removed from V and 2 bases from J, the gap between germline ends came to 10 bases. Germline loops: CDR1 MGHRA, CDR2 YSYEKL. The CDR3 totals 14 residues. The CDR3 DNA is TGCGCCAGCAGCCAGAACAGGGCCAACTATGGCTACACCTTC. It translates to CASSQNRANYGYTF.

A few counts support this clone. CDR3 in DNA: TGTGCCAGCAGTGATGTTTCGGGACTAGCGGGGCCCTACGAGCAGTACTTC. Its translation is CASSDVSGLAGPYEQYF. This rearrangement joins TRBV25-1 to TRBJ2-7; 13 nucleotides line up with TRBD2. CDR1 MGHDK and CDR2 SYGVNS come from the germline V gene. V shed 3 bases and J 2 bases; nucleotides not matched to a gene: 7. The CDR3 is 17 amino acids.

Turning to this clone: Germline and junction disagree at one end, which may indicate a read error. The rearrangement joins TRBV7-9 to TRBJ1-2; 8 bases line up with TRBD1. CDR1 SEHNR and CDR2 FQNEAQ come from the germline V gene (reference sequence). The CDR3 sequence is 12 residues long. CDR3 loop: CSSSPPGGGYTF. CDR3 sequence (DNA): TGTTCCAGCAGTCCTCCAGGGGGCGGCTACACCTTC.

J is TRBJ2-7 and V is TRBV5-1; the D gene is possibly TRBD1 (6 bases). Germline assignment: CDR1 SGHRS and CDR2 YFSETQ. There are 15 residues in the CDR3. V lost 4 bases to trimming and J lost 2 bases, with 16 bases between them. Here the CDR3 reads CASSPTPAGAYEQYF. The CDR3 DNA follows: TGCGCCAGCAGCCCCACCCCGGCAGGGGCCTACGAGCAGTACTTC.

This clone was seen only once. The same CDR3 can be traced to other DNA sequences in this sample. The chain recombines TRBV2 with TRBJ1-2; the D is unclear. V gave up 7 bases and J gave up 4 bases, with 13 bases separating them. The CDR3 has 13 amino acids. The V gene's germline CDR1 is SNHLY and CDR2 FYNNEI. CDR3 DNA sequence: TGTGCCAGCACACCGTCCGACACCTATGGCTACACCTTC. Translated, it gives CASTPSDTYGYTF.

This chain uses TRBV13 with TRBJ1-2; 9 bases match TRBD1. The germline V gene has CDR1 PRHDT and CDR2 FYEKMQ (reference sequence). There are 16 residues in the CDR3. V shed 0 bases, J shed 4 bases, and the junction held 6 bases outside the gene matches. In DNA form, the CDR3 reads TGTGCCAGCAGCTTAGGACAGGGGGCCGTCGGCTATGGCTACACCTTC. Encoded protein: CASSLGQGAVGYGYTF.

This clone was seen just once. J is TRBJ2-5 and V is TRBV6-5; possible D gene TRBD2, 6 bases. Germline V gives CDR1 MNHEY, CDR2 SVGAGI. Deletions cut 2 bases from V and 0 bases from J, with 7 bases between. This CDR3 has 14 residues. For the CDR3, the DNA is TGTGCCAGCAGTTACCGGGACTACCAAGAGACCCAGTACTTC. Protein sequence: CASSYRDYQETQYF.

The rearrangement joins TRBV11-1 to TRBJ2-1; possible D gene TRBD2, 5 bases. In germline, CDR1 is SGHAT, CDR2 FQDESV (reference sequence). The V end was cut by 3 bases, the J end by 1 base, with 13 bases between. The CDR3 is made up of 16 amino acids. CDR3 nucleotides: TGTGCCAGCAGCTTTGGTCCGGGGAATTCCTACAATGAGCAGTTCTTC. The encoded protein is CASSFGPGNSYNEQFF.

This clone was observed a handful of times. The chain uses TRBV7-2 and TRBJ1-1, with D hard to call. Germline loops: CDR1 SGHTA, CDR2 FQGNSA. V shed 5 bases and J shed 1 base, with 11 bases lying between them. The CDR3 spans 14 residues. The CDR3 DNA sequence: TGTGCCAGCAGCGCCCGGAGGGCGAACACTGAAGCTTTCTTT. Its translation: CASSARRANTEAFF.

This clone came up a few times. This same CDR3 is encoded by further DNA sequences in the sample. The rearrangement links TRBV20-1 to TRBJ1-1; no firm D call. Germline assignment: CDR1 DFQATT and CDR2 SNEGSKA (reference sequence). Trimming took off 6 bases at V and 0 bases at J, with 5 bases between the two ends. The CDR3 has 11 amino acids. CDR3 sequence (DNA): TGCAGTGCCCTAATGAACACTGAAGCTTTCTTT. Its translation is CSALMNTEAFF.

In this sample, this clone turned up once. J is TRBJ2-7 and V is TRBV29-1; 8 bases line up with TRBD2. The germline gives CDR1 SQVTM, CDR2 ANQGSEA. The CDR3 runs 15 residues. Trimming removed 2 bases from V and 0 bases from J; junction bases left unmatched: 6. In DNA, the CDR3 is TGCAGCGTTGAAATCGGCGGGGGGAGCTCCTACGAGCAGTACTTC. This codes for CSVEIGGGSSYEQYF.